This T cell receptor beta chain was profiled in a study of cytomegalovirus exposure and HLA in healthy donors. PCR primers comprised 60 Vbeta and 13 Jbeta primers. Repertoires were generated with immunoSEQ multiplex PCR, while TCRdb's copy carries only in-frame clones and drops some. The table shows some 130,000 clones, with more than 75% occurring only once. The germline gives CDR1 LGHNA, CDR2 YSLEER. The J segment lost 2 bases and the V segment lost 1 base, leaving 10 bases of the junction unmatched. The length of the CDR3 is 18 residues. This receptor was taken from a female donor in good health and CMV-seronegative. The sample comprised PBMCs. V usage is TRBV4-3 and J usage is TRBJ1-3; 8 bases align to TRBD1. DNA of the CDR3: TGCGCCAGCAGCCAAGTACTGGGGGGGACAGGTACTGGAAACACCATATATTTT. Protein: CASSQVLGGTGTGNTIYF.